This T cell receptor beta chain was found in a study of T cell changes during pregnancy in multiple sclerosis. The protocol was immunoSEQ multiplex PCR, while the TCRdb copy is restricted to in-frame clones and leaves out a portion. The sample holds about 99,000 clones, approximately 93% seen once. This CDR3 has 13 amino acids. Germline V CDR1 and CDR2: SGHRS, YFSETQ. Unmatched junction bases numbered 5, after V lost 5 bases and J lost 3 bases. The clonotype was recovered from a female donor with multiple sclerosis, enrolled in a pregnancy study. The J gene is TRBJ2-7, the V gene TRBV5-1, with 7 bases fitting TRBD1. Sequenced material: peripheral blood, taken after pregnancy. CDR3 in amino acids: CASRARGNYEQYF. CDR3 sequence (DNA): TGCGCCAGCAGAGCCAGGGGGAACTACGAGCAGTACTTC. Full variable domain (outside the CDR3, taken from reference TRBV5-1 and TRBJ2-7): KAGVTQTPRYLIKTRGQQVTLSCSPISGHRSVSWYQQTPGQGLQFLFEYFSETQRNKGNFPGRFSGRQFSNSRSEMNVSTLELGDSALYLCASRARGNYEQYFGPGTRLTVT.